Each of the 20 T cell receptor beta chains below was sequenced from the same sample in a study of T cells in Graves' hyperthyroidism and ophthalmopathy. RNA transcripts gave rise to amplified TCR beta CDR3 regions. TCR CDR3 underwent first-round RT-PCR with the HTBI primer set. TCRdb redid the calling of the multiplex PCR reads with MiXCR, one entry per CDR3 protein. The sample consists of around 190,000 distinct CDR3 sequences, approximately 15% of them appearing once. Specimen: blood. All receptors derive from a woman aged 50 to 65 with Graves' hyperthyroidism.

This clonotype was detected a few times. The genes are TRBV6-1 and TRBJ2-2; 7 positions match TRBD1. Germline CDR1 MNHNS, CDR2 SASEGT. The V and J ends lost 10 bases and 5 bases, in that order; junction bases with no gene match: 10. CDR3 length: 14 residues. For the CDR3, the DNA is TGTGCCACCCTGGACAGGAGCCGTACCGGGGAGCTGTTTTTT. Translation gives CATLDRSRTGELFF.

This clonotype has ten or more counts. This chain links TRBV3-1 with TRBJ1-1, with D uncertain. CDR3 length: 13 residues. V was shortened by 4 bases and J by 0 bases, with 6 bases between the two germline ends. Germline V gives CDR1 LGHDT, CDR2 YNNKEL (reference sequence). Here the CDR3 reads CASSPHLNTEAFF. The CDR3 nucleotides read TGTGCCAGCAGCCCACATTTGAACACTGAAGCTTTCTTT.

In this sample, this clonotype turned up many times. The rearrangement uses TRBV11-1 and TRBJ2-6; D uncertain. The CDR3 runs to 16 residues. Per germline, CDR1 SGHAT and CDR2 FQDESV (reference sequence). The V gene lost 5 bases and the J gene lost 1 base, with 12 bases spanning the gap. CDR3 amino acids: CASSRRAVSGANVLTF. The CDR3 DNA is TGTGCCAGCAGCCGAAGGGCCGTTTCTGGGGCCAACGTCCTGACTTTC.

In this sample, this clonotype turned up many times. The CDR3 loop is CASSEARTDFYEQYF. CDR3 in DNA: TGTGCCAGCAGTGAAGCCCGGACAGATTTTTACGAGCAGTACTTC. This chain joins TRBV2 and TRBJ2-7; tentatively, D is TRBD1 (6 bases). Germline CDR1 reads SNHLY; CDR2 reads FYNNEI. This CDR3 region has 15 residues. With 0 bases removed from V and 4 bases from J, the gap between germline ends came to 13 bases.

This clonotype was counted many times. The rearrangement links TRBV11-2 to TRBJ1-4; D possibly corresponds to TRBD1 (5 bases). The CDR3 is made up of 16 amino acids. V dropped 1 base and J dropped 3 bases, with 12 bases sitting between them. The germline gives CDR1 SGHAT, CDR2 FQNNGV. CDR3 in DNA: TGTGCCAGCAGCTTAGGGGGGGTTAAAGCTAATGAAAAACTGTTTTTT. This codes for CASSLGGVKANEKLFF.

This clonotype came up many times. The chain recombines TRBV5-1 with TRBJ1-2; D perhaps matches TRBD1 (6 bases). Germline-derived CDR1 and CDR2 are SGHRS and YFSETQ. Trimming removed 1 base from V and 8 bases from J, with 12 bases in between. The CDR3 covers 13 residues. Here the CDR3 reads CASSLSGADGYTF. The CDR3 DNA follows: TGCGCCAGCAGCTTGTCGGGGGCGGACGGCTACACCTTC. The variable domain in full, with the rest retrieved from reference TRBV5-1 and TRBJ1-2, is KAGVTQTPRYLIKTRGQQVTLSCSPISGHRSVSWYQQTPGQGLQFLFEYFSETQRNKGNFPGRFSGRQFSNSRSEMNVSTLELGDSALYLCASSLSGADGYTFGSGTRLTVV.

This clonotype was observed at least ten times. The chain uses TRBV29-1 and TRBJ2-1; no firm D call. V lost 1 base, J lost 5 bases, and 9 bases lay in between. Looked up from germline, CDR1 is SQVTM and CDR2 is ANQGSEA. The CDR3 spans 13 residues. The CDR3 is CSVEVGSNNEQFF. CDR3 DNA sequence: TGCAGCGTTGAAGTTGGATCTAACAATGAGCAGTTCTTC.

This clonotype was counted ten times or more. This chain connects TRBV5-1 to TRBJ2-3, with TRBD1 matching over 8 bases. Germline loops: CDR1 SGHRS, CDR2 YFSETQ. Trimming took 4 bases from V and 4 from J; bases not matched to a gene: 5. This CDR3 contains 14 residues. The CDR3 here is CASSRRQGSDTQYF. The DNA for the CDR3 is TGCGCCAGCAGCAGACGACAGGGGTCAGATACGCAGTATTTT.

The rearrangement uses TRBV14 and TRBJ2-5; 10 nucleotides agree with TRBD1. V was clipped by 5 bases and J by 5 bases; unmatched bases: 8. CDR1 is SGHDN and CDR2 is FVKESK in the germline V gene. The CDR3 loop spans 15 amino acids. The CDR3 sequence: CASSWTGGPAETQYF. CDR3 DNA: TGTGCCAGCAGCTGGACAGGGGGTCCGGCGGAGACCCAGTACTTC.

This chain connects TRBV9 to TRBJ2-1; 8 nucleotides line up with TRBD2. The V gene end was trimmed by 2 bases and the J gene end by 9 bases; junction bases not matched to a gene: 7. The CDR3 is 14 residues long. The germline V gene encodes CDR1 SGDLS and CDR2 YYNGEE. CDR3 sequence (DNA): TGTGCCAGCAGCGTTATGCCAGCGGGGGTTGAGCAGTTCTTC. As protein: CASSVMPAGVEQFF. Filled out from reference TRBV9 and TRBJ2-1, the complete variable domain reads DSGVTQTPKHLITATGQRVTLRCSPRSGDLSVYWYQQSLDQGLQFLIQYYNGEERAKGNILERFSAQQFPDLHSELNLSSLELGDSALYFCASSVMPAGVEQFFGPGTRLTVL.

This clonotype has only one observation. The CDR3: CASIGTGVNTEAFF. In DNA, the CDR3 is TGTGCCAGCATCGGGACAGGAGTTAACACTGAAGCTTTCTTT. The chain combines TRBV6-2 or TRBV6-3 with TRBJ1-1, with 8 bases aligning to TRBD1. This CDR3 spans 14 amino acids. The V gene's germline CDR1 is MNHEY and CDR2 SVGEGT. Trimming removed 7 bases from V and 2 bases from J; junction bases left unmatched: 6.

This clonotype has ten or more counts. The rearrangement uses TRBV18 and TRBJ2-5; D not resolved. V lost 4 bases, J lost 0 bases, and 6 bases lay in between. This CDR3 has 13 residues. Germline V gene data show CDR1 as KGHSH and CDR2 as LQKENI. CDR3 in amino acids: CASSLTYQETQYF. The CDR3 nucleotides are TGTGCCAGCTCACTCACGTACCAAGAGACCCAGTACTTC.

This clonotype was seen at least ten times. For the CDR3, the DNA is TGCGCCAGCAGCTTGTATCCAGCGGGAAGCTCCTACGAGCAGTACTTC. Translated, it gives CASSLYPAGSSYEQYF. The chain uses TRBV5-1 and TRBJ2-7; 7 bases are shared with TRBD2. Germline CDR1 SGHRS, CDR2 YFSETQ. This CDR3 is built from 16 residues. V dropped 1 base and J dropped 0; count of bases not matched to a gene: 7.

The sample holds many counts of this clonotype. The genes are TRBV12-3 or TRBV12-4 and TRBJ2-3; 8 bases agree with TRBD1. The CDR3 is 15 amino acids. After removal of 2 bases from V and 1 base from J, the junction contained 2 bases not matched to a gene. CDR3: CASSLRGQGTDTQYF. CDR3 sequence (DNA): TGTGCCAGCAGTTTAAGGGGACAGGGCACAGATACGCAGTATTTT.

V usage is TRBV12-3 or TRBV12-4 and J usage is TRBJ2-5, with 8 bases fitting TRBD1. The V and J ends lost 6 bases and 5 bases, in that order; junction bases with no gene match: 11. The length of the CDR3 is 15 residues. CDR3 residues: CASSPGQGWRETQYF. DNA for the CDR3: TGTGCCAGCAGCCCTGGACAGGGTTGGAGGGAGACCCAGTACTTC.

This clonotype showed up many times. The V call is TRBV7-8, the J call TRBJ1-2; D is uncertain. Germline V gives CDR1 SGHVS, CDR2 FQNEAQ. The CDR3 totals 14 residues. The V and J ends lost 1 base and 8 bases respectively, with 14 bases between them. The CDR3 sequence: CASSLGAQSSGYTF. In DNA, the CDR3 is TGTGCCAGCAGCTTAGGTGCCCAATCGTCCGGCTACACCTTC.

This clonotype was detected a few times. A much larger clone lies one base from this, so it may be a read error. The chain links TRBV9 to TRBJ1-6; D possibly corresponds to TRBD1 (5 bases). This CDR3 region has 15 residues. V dropped 2 bases and J dropped 7 bases, with 13 bases sitting between them. Germline CDR1 and CDR2: SGDLS and YYNGEE. This CDR3 is CASSVRRGANSPLHF. The DNA for the CDR3 is TGTGCCAGCAGCGTCCGGAGGGGAGCCAATTCACCCCTCCACTTT. The full variable domain, in which reference TRBV9 and TRBJ1-6 provide the parts outside the CDR3, is DSGVTQTPKHLITATGQRVTLRCSPRSGDLSVYWYQQSLDQGLQFLIQYYNGEERAKGNILERFSAQQFPDLHSELNLSSLELGDSALYFCASSVRRGANSPLHFGNGTRLTVT.

The gene calls are TRBV7-2 and TRBJ2-1; possibly TRBD2 for D (6 bases). The CDR3 extends over 15 amino acids. CDR1 is SGHTA and CDR2 is FQGNSA in the germline V gene. The ends were cut back, 6 bases at V and 4 bases at J, with 16 bases in the middle. This chain's CDR3 is CASSLESGSYNEQFF. CDR3 nucleotide sequence: TGTGCCAGCAGTCTGGAAAGCGGGTCGTACAATGAGCAGTTCTTC.

The CDR3 coding sequence is TGTGCCAGCAGCTTAGCGGGGCCGACGCAGTTGGGCTACACCTTC. Translating it yields CASSLAGPTQLGYTF. The rearrangement links TRBV7-9 to TRBJ1-2; the D gene is possibly TRBD1 (5 bases). Germline CDR1 is SEHNR and CDR2 is FQNEAQ (reference sequence). Trimming left V 0 bases short and J 8 bases short, with 16 bases between. The length of the CDR3 is 15 residues.

This clonotype was found many times. CDR3 protein: CATGQIGAEAFF. CDR3 nucleotide sequence: TGTGCCACCGGACAGATTGGAGCTGAAGCTTTCTTT. The chain combines TRBV6-1 with TRBJ1-1; the D gene is possibly TRBD1 (6 bases). Germline V gives CDR1 MNHNS, CDR2 SASEGT. V lost 10 bases and J 6 bases, leaving 15 bases between the germline ends. The CDR3 is 12 amino acids.